This TCR beta chain appears in the sequencing data of a study of blood T cells in healthy people across ages. The CDR3 contains 11 residues. Germline-derived CDR1 and CDR2 are LGHDT and YNNKEL (reference sequence). V gave up 3 bases and J gave up 7 bases, with 7 bases separating them. Primers used in a second PCR of about 6 to 12 cycles were a sample-barcoded 5' primer and a J-beta primer mix. MiXCR, run by TCRdb on the 5' RACE reads, gives a single entry per CDR3 protein. Among more than 800,000 distinct CDR3 sequences, more than 35% were seen once, and the ten largest hold 18%. The specimen was blood. The chain employs TRBV3-1 and TRBJ2-7; no clear D gene. This TCR came from a woman aged 55 to 70 in good health. The CDR3 region is CASSHGREQYF. CDR3 DNA sequence: TGTGCCAGCAGCCACGGTAGAGAGCAGTACTTC.